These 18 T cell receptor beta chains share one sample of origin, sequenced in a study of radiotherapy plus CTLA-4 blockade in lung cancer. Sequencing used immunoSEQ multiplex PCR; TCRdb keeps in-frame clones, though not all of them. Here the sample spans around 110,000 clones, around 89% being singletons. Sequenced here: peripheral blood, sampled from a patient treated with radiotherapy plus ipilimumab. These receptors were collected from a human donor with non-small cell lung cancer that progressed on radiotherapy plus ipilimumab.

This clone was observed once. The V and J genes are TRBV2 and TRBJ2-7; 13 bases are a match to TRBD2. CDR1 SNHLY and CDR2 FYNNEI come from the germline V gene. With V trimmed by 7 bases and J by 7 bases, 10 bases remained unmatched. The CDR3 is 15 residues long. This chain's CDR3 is CASKFGLAGAVEQYF. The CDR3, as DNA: TGTGCCAGCAAGTTCGGACTAGCGGGGGCCGTGGAGCAGTACTTC.

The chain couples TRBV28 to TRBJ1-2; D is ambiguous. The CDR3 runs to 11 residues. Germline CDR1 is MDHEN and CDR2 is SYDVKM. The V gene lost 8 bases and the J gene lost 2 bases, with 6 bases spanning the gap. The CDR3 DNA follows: TGTGCCAGCTCCACAAACTATGGCTACACCTTC. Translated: CASSTNYGYTF.

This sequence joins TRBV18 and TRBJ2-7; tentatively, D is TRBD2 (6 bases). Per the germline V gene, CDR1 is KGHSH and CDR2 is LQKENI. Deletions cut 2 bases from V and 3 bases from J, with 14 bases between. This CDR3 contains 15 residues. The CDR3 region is CASSPAGRGDYEQYF. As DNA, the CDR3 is TGTGCCAGCTCACCAGCGGGACGTGGGGACTACGAGCAGTACTTC.

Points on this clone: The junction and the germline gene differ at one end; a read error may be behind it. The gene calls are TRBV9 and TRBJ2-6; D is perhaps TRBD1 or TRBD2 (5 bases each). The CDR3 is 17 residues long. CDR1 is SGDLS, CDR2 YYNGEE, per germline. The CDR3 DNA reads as TGTGCCAGCACCGTAGGGACCAGGATTTCTGGGGCCAACGTCCTGACTTTC. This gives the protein CASTVGTRISGANVLTF.

CDR3: CASSFGTSGRDRDNTDTQYF. The CDR3, as DNA: TGTGCCAGCAGCTTTGGGACTAGCGGGAGGGATAGGGATAACACAGATACGCAGTATTTT. This sequence joins TRBV11-3 and TRBJ2-3, with 16 bases fitting TRBD2. Germline trimming cut 3 bases from V and 2 bases from J; bases unmatched to any gene: 11. Germline CDR1 reads SGHNT; CDR2 reads YENEEA. The CDR3 length is 20 residues.

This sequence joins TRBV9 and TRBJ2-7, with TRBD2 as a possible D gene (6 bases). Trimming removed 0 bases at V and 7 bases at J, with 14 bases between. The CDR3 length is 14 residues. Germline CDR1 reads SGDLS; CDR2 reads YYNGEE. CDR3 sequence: CASSVVPFGGEQYF. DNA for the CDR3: TGTGCCAGCAGCGTAGTCCCCTTTGGAGGGGAGCAGTACTTC.

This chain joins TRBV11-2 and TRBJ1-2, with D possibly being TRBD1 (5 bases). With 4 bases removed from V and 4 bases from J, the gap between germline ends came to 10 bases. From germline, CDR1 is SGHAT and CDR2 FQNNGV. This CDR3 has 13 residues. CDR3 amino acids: CASSSGPVYGYTF. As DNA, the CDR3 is TGTGCCAGCAGCTCGGGGCCTGTCTATGGCTACACCTTC.

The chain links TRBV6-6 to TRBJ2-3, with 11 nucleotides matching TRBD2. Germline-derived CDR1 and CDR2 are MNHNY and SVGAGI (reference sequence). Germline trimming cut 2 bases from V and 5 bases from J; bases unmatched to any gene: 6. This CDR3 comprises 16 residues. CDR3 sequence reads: CASSYRTSGSLDTQYF. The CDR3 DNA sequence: TGTGCCAGCAGTTACCGTACTAGCGGGAGCTTAGATACGCAGTATTTT.

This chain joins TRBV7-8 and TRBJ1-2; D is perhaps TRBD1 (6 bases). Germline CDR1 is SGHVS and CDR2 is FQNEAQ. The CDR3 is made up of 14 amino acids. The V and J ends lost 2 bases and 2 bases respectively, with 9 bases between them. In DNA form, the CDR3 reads TGTGCCAGCAGCTTACTCACAGGGAACTATGGCTACACCTTC. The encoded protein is CASSLLTGNYGYTF.

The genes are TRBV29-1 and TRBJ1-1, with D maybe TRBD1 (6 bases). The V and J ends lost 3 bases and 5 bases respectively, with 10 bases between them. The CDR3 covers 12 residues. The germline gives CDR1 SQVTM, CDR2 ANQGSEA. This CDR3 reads CSVETGTTEAFF. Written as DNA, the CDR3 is TGCAGCGTTGAGACCGGGACAACTGAAGCTTTCTTT.

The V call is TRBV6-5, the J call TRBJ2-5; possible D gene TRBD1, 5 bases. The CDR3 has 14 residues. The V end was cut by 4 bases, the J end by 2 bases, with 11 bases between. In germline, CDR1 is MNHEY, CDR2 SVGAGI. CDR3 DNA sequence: TGTGCCAGCAGTTTCATTACAGGTCAAGAGACCCAGTACTTC. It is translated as CASSFITGQETQYF.

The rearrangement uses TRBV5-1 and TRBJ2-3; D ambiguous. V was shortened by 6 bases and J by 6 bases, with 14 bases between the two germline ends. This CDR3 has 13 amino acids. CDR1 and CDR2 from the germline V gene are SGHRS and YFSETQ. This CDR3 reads CASTPGGIDTQYF. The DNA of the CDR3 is TGCGCCAGCACCCCTGGTGGTATCGATACGCAGTATTTT.

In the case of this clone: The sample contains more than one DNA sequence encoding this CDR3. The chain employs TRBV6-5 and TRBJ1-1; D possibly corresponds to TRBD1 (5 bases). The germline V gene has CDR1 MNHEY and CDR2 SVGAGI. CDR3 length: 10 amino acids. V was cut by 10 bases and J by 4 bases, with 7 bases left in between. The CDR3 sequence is CATRGTEAFF. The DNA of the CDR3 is TGTGCCACAAGGGGCACTGAAGCTTTCTTT.

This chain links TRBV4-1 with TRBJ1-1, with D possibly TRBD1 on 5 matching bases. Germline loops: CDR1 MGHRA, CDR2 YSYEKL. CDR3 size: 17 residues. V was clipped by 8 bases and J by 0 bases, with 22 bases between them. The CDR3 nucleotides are TGCGCCAGCGCCCCGGCAGGGAGCTTTATTATGAACACTGAAGCTTTCTTT. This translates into CASAPAGSFIMNTEAFF.

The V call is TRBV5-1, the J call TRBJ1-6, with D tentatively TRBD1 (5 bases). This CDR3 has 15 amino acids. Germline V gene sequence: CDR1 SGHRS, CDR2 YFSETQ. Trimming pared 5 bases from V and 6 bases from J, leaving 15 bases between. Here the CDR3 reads CASSLTGRANSPLHF. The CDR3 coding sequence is TGCGCCAGCAGTCTCACGGGCAGGGCTAATTCACCCCTCCACTTT.

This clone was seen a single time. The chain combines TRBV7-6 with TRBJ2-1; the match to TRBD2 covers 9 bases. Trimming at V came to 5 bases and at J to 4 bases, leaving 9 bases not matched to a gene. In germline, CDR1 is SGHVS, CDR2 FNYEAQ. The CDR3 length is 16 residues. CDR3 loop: CASSRLTSGPYNEQFF. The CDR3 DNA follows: TGTGCCAGCAGCCGATTGACTAGCGGCCCGTACAATGAGCAGTTCTTC.

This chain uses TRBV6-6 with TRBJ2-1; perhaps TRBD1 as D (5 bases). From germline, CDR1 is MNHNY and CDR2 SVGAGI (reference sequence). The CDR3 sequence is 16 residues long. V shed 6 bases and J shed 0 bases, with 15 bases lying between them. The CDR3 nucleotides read TGTGCCAGCAGAGGGGCCTCGGCTACCTCCTACAATGAGCAGTTCTTC. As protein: CASRGASATSYNEQFF.

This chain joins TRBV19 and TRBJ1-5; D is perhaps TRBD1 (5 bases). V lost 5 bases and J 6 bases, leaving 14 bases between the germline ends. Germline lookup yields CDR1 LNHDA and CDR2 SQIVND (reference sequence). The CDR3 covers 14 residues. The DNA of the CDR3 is TGTGCCAGTAGTCCGACAGCGGCGGGTCAGCCCCAGCATTTT. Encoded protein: CASSPTAAGQPQHF.